These 22 T cell receptor beta chains were all obtained from the same sample, sequenced in a study of cytomegalovirus exposure and HLA in healthy donors (dated by TCRdb to about 2017). The library was prepared using the immunoSEQ multiplex PCR assay. The multiplex PCR relied on a mix of 60 forward primers for TCR Vbeta segments and 13 reverse primers for TCR Jbeta segments. TCRdb limited this immuneACCESS table to in-frame rearrangements with V and J called. A share of clones is missing; checked studies link under half to unresolved V genes, and the rest is unexplained. For this sample there are 100,000 to 150,000 clones; 60% to 85% appear just once. Together, the top ten hold approximately 5% of the sample. The sequenced sample consisted of PBMCs. These receptors were taken from a man aged 45-60 years in good health and CMV-seropositive.

CDR3 coding DNA: TGTGCCAGCAGCCGGGGGGCAGAAACACAGCCCCAGCATTTT. Its protein is CASSRGAETQPQHF. The chain has TRBV7-2 and TRBJ1-5, with D possibly matching TRBD1 (6 bases). The CDR3 sequence is 14 residues long. V shed 5 bases and J shed 7 bases, with 15 bases lying between them. Germline values: CDR1 SGHTA, CDR2 FQGNSA.

The chain couples TRBV12-5 to TRBJ2-3; 8 bases are shared with TRBD2. The CDR3 sequence is 15 residues long. Germline V gene lookup returns CDR1 LGHNT and CDR2 FRNRAP. Trimming at V came to 1 base and at J to 5 bases, leaving 5 bases not matched to a gene. CDR3 nucleotides: TGTGCTAGTGGTTTGGCGGGAGGGCCGGTAGATACGCAGTATTTT. Its protein product is CASGLAGGPVDTQYF.

This clone was counted only a few times. J is TRBJ2-7 and V is TRBV6-6, with 11 bases identical to TRBD1. The CDR3 is 15 residues long. V trimming: 6 bases; J trimming: 5 bases; junction bases outside the gene matches: 9. Per germline, CDR1 MNHNY and CDR2 SVGAGI (reference sequence). DNA for the CDR3: TGTGCCAGCAGCGAACCGGGACAGGGGGTCCACGAGCAGTACTTC. This sequence encodes CASSEPGQGVHEQYF.

The chain couples TRBV29-1 to TRBJ1-1, with 7 bases matching TRBD1. The CDR3 contains 14 residues. The V and J ends lost 0 bases and 1 base, in that order; junction bases with no gene match: 2. Germline CDR1 reads SQVTM; CDR2 reads ANQGSEA. Here the CDR3 reads CSVEETGTNTEAFF. CDR3 in DNA: TGCAGCGTTGAAGAGACAGGGACGAACACTGAAGCTTTCTTT.

The chain couples TRBV10-1 to TRBJ2-3; D may be TRBD1 (6 bases). V was shortened by 6 bases and J by 6 bases, with 19 bases between the two germline ends. Germline-derived CDR1 and CDR2 are WNHNN and SYGVQD (reference sequence). The CDR3 totals 15 residues. The CDR3 protein is CASSPRVGGMDTQYF. The CDR3 coding sequence is TGCGCCAGCAGCCCCCGGGTTGGGGGCATGGATACGCAGTATTTT.

This clone has more than one count but fewer than ten. The V gene is TRBV5-6, the J gene TRBJ2-7; TRBD1 matches at 11 bases. The germline gives CDR1 SGHDT, CDR2 YYEEEE. The CDR3 extends over 14 amino acids. V shed 7 bases, J shed 6 bases, and the junction held 9 bases outside the gene matches. The CDR3 reads CASVGQGAFGEQYF. The CDR3 region has the DNA TGTGCCAGCGTCGGACAGGGGGCGTTTGGCGAGCAGTACTTC.

The chain employs TRBV4-1 and TRBJ2-1, with 8 positions matching TRBD2. V lost 4 bases to trimming and J lost 4 bases; unmatched junction nucleotides: 3. Looked up from germline, CDR1 is MGHRA and CDR2 is YSYEKL. The CDR3 consists of 14 residues. CDR3 loop: CASSLSGSYNEQFF. Here the CDR3 DNA reads TGCGCCAGCAGCCTCAGCGGGAGTTACAATGAGCAGTTCTTC.

This chain joins TRBV5-1 and TRBJ1-4; TRBD1 matches 9 bases. Per germline, CDR1 SGHRS and CDR2 YFSETQ. The V segment lost 4 bases and the J segment 5 bases; nucleotides outside the gene matches: 15. The CDR3 has 18 residues. The chain's CDR3 is CASSSWEVLGTGNEKLFF. CDR3 nucleotides: TGCGCCAGCAGCAGCTGGGAGGTTTTAGGGACAGGGAATGAAAAACTGTTTTTT.

The chain joins TRBV5-1 to TRBJ2-7, with TRBD1 identical over 7 bases. Germline loops: CDR1 SGHRS, CDR2 YFSETQ. J lost 3 bases, V lost 3 bases, and 12 bases had no gene match. This CDR3 contains 16 residues. CDR3 sequence: CASSSDGRQGNYEQYF. In DNA form, the CDR3 reads TGCGCCAGCAGCTCGGACGGTAGACAGGGAAACTACGAGCAGTACTTC.

The sample holds one count of this clone. The V and J genes are TRBV30 and TRBJ1-2; 8 bases are shared with TRBD1. CDR1 is GTSNPN and CDR2 is SVGIG in the germline V gene (reference sequence). Losses at the gene ends were 3 bases for V and 6 bases for J; bases not matched to a gene: 9. This CDR3 region has 14 residues. Written as DNA, the CDR3 is TGTGCCTGGAGGGCCATGGACAGGGAGAATGGCTACACCTTC. This sequence encodes CAWRAMDRENGYTF.

As concerns this clone: The junction and the germline gene differ at one end; a read error may be behind it. The V and J genes are TRBV10-3 and TRBJ2-2; 7 positions match TRBD2. The CDR3 loop spans 15 amino acids. The germline CDR1 and CDR2 sequences are ENHRY and SYGVKD. The CDR3 DNA is TGTGCTATCAGGGCGGGAGTAACGAACACCGGGGAGCTGTTTTTT. It encodes CAIRAGVTNTGELFF.

The table lists this clone with a few counts. The genes are TRBV9 and TRBJ2-2; 14 positions match TRBD2. CDR1 is SGDLS and CDR2 is YYNGEE in the germline V gene. Losses at the gene ends were 3 bases for V and 1 base for J; bases not matched to a gene: 2. The CDR3 length is 17 residues. The CDR3 DNA sequence: TGTGCCAGCAGCGCAGGACTAGCGGGGGGGAACACCGGGGAGCTGTTTTTT. Translated, it gives CASSAGLAGGNTGELFF.

This clone was seen a single time. The rearrangement links TRBV29-1 to TRBJ1-5, with D possibly matching TRBD1 (5 bases). The CDR3 is made up of 17 amino acids. V shed 0 bases and J shed 3 bases, with 18 bases lying between them. Per the germline V gene, CDR1 is SQVTM and CDR2 is ANQGSEA. DNA of the CDR3: TGCAGCGTTGAAGATCGTGGAGGGGTCTTCGACAATCAGCCCCAGCATTTT. Residues: CSVEDRGGVFDNQPQHF.

This rearrangement joins TRBV27 to TRBJ1-1, with 9 bases fitting TRBD1. The trim removed 2 bases at V and 0 bases at J, leaving 1 base unmatched. The CDR3 spans 15 residues. The germline gives CDR1 MNHEY, CDR2 SMNVEV (reference sequence). The CDR3 sequence is CASSLGDRVNTEAFF. DNA of the CDR3: TGTGCCAGCAGTTTAGGGGACAGGGTGAACACTGAAGCTTTCTTT.

This chain links TRBV5-1 with TRBJ1-2; D gene ambiguous. Germline V lookup: CDR1 SGHRS, CDR2 YFSETQ. V lost 0 bases to trimming and J lost 4 bases, with 13 bases between them. The CDR3 covers 15 residues. The CDR3 coding sequence is TGCGCCAGCAGCTTGGGTGCTAGCGACGGCTATGGCTACACCTTC. Translated: CASSLGASDGYGYTF.

The rearrangement joins TRBV13 to TRBJ2-3; tentatively, D is TRBD2 (7 bases). There are 15 residues in the CDR3. Germline V gene sequence: CDR1 PRHDT, CDR2 FYEKMQ (reference sequence). The V and J ends lost 5 bases and 1 base respectively, with 13 bases between them. The CDR3 is CASSPQGRGTDTQYF. Here the CDR3 DNA reads TGTGCCAGCAGCCCCCAGGGGAGGGGCACAGATACGCAGTATTTT.

The chain joins TRBV7-2 to TRBJ1-1; D gene unclear. The length of the CDR3 is 13 residues. Germline assignment: CDR1 SGHTA and CDR2 FQGNSA. The V and J ends lost 3 bases and 1 base respectively, with 6 bases between them. CDR3 DNA: TGTGCCAGCAGCTTTGAGTCGAACACTGAAGCTTTCTTT. This gives the protein CASSFESNTEAFF.

In this sample, this clone turned up a few times. The chain recombines TRBV2 with TRBJ1-5, with D possibly matching TRBD1 (6 bases). The length of the CDR3 is 15 residues. V lost 1 base, J lost 4 bases, and 11 bases lay in between. The germline gives CDR1 SNHLY, CDR2 FYNNEI. The CDR3 DNA sequence: TGTGCCAGCAGTGAAGAGGGGACACCGAATCAGCCCCAGCATTTT. This gives the protein CASSEEGTPNQPQHF.

The CDR3 sequence: CASKDRLNTEAFF. For the CDR3, the DNA is TGTGCCTCAAAGGACAGATTGAACACTGAAGCTTTCTTT. The V and J genes are TRBV19 and TRBJ1-1; maybe TRBD1 (6 bases). CDR1 LNHDA and CDR2 SQIVND come from the germline V gene (reference sequence). The V and J ends lost 11 bases and 0 bases respectively, with 13 bases between them. This CDR3 is 13 amino acids long.

Only one count was recorded for this clone. CDR3 region: CAAQGTGRYGYTF. The CDR3, as DNA: TGTGCCGCGCAAGGGACAGGACGCTATGGCTACACCTTC. V is TRBV6-5 and J is TRBJ1-2, with 8 bases fitting TRBD1. Germline V lookup: CDR1 MNHEY, CDR2 SVGAGI. The CDR3 has 13 amino acids. With V trimmed by 11 bases and J by 4 bases, 9 bases remained unmatched.

Only a few counts were recorded for this clone. V gene TRBV10-3 combines with J gene TRBJ2-5; D is perhaps TRBD2 (6 bases). The CDR3 has 13 residues. Trimming removed 8 bases from V and 7 bases from J, with 17 bases in between. CDR1 ENHRY and CDR2 SYGVKD come from the germline V gene. CDR3 region: CAIGSGEGGTQYF. CDR3 nucleotides: TGTGCCATCGGCTCGGGAGAGGGAGGGACCCAGTACTTC.

About this clone itself: Distinct nucleotide sequences in the sample also encode this CDR3. This rearrangement joins TRBV6-5 to TRBJ1-1, with D uncertain. CDR3 length: 14 amino acids. V lost 0 bases, J lost 1 base, and 6 bases lay in between. Germline values: CDR1 MNHEY, CDR2 SVGAGI. Here the CDR3 reads CASSYSTGNTEAFF. For the CDR3, the DNA is TGTGCCAGCAGTTACTCGACGGGGAACACTGAAGCTTTCTTT.